The subject of this entry is one TCR beta chain. This entry belongs to a study of blood T cell repertoires in COVID-19. Across the whole study: Samples of COVID-19 (acute and convalescent) were obtained from the United States, Italy and Spain. T cells, B-cell-depleted T cells, or PBMCs supplied cDNA or gDNA.

Assay used: immunoSEQ multiplex PCR; TCRdb lists only in-frame clones, some missing. The table includes 200,000 to 250,000 clones, approximately 80% detected once. V trimming: 5 bases; J trimming: 2 bases; junction bases outside the gene matches: 5. CDR1 is SGHTA, CDR2 FQGTGA, per germline. This CDR3 region has 15 residues. Individuals aged about 18 to 90 years were recruited from fewer than 30 US areas. Assignment of participants to cohorts was predicated upon participant-reported clinical history. The TCR sequence derives from a man in his 60s who had recovered from COVID-19. The rearrangement links TRBV7-3 to TRBJ2-1, with 8 positions matching TRBD2. The source material was PBMCs or T cells enriched from blood (not recorded which). The CDR3 loop is CASSRREGTYNEQFF. CDR3 bases: TGTGCCAGCAGCCGTCGGGAGGGGACCTACAATGAGCAGTTCTTC.